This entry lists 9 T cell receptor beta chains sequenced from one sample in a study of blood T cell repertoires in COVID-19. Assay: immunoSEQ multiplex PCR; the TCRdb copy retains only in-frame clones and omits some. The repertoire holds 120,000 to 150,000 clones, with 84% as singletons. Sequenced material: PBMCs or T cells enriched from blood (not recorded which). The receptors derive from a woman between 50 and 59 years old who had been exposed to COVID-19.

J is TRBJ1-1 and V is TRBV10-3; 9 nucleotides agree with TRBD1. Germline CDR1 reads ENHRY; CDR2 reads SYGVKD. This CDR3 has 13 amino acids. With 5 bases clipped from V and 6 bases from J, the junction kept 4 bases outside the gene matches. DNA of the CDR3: TGTGCCATCAGTCCGGACAGGGGAGCTGAAGCTTTCTTT. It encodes CAISPDRGAEAFF.

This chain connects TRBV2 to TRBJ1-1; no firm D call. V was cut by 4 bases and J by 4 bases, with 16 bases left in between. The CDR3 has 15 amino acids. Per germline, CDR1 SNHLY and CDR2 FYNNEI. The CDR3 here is CASSGAGKSFTEAFF. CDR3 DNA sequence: TGTGCCAGCAGTGGGGCCGGGAAGTCCTTCACTGAAGCTTTCTTT. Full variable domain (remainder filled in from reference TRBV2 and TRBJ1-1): EPEVTQTPSHQVTQMGQEVILRCVPISNHLYFYWYRQILGQKVEFLVSFYNNEISEKSEIFDDQFSVERPDGSNFTLKIRSTKLEDSAMYFCASSGAGKSFTEAFFGQGTRLTVV.

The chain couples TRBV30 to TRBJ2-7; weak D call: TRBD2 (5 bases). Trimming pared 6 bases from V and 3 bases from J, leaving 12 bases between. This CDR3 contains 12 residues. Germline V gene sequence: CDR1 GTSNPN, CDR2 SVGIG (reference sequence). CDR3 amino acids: CACREAHYEQYF. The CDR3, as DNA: TGTGCCTGCCGGGAAGCTCACTACGAGCAGTACTTC.

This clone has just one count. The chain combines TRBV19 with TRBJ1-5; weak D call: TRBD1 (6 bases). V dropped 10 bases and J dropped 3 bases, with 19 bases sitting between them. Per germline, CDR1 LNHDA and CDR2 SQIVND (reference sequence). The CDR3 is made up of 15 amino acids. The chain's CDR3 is CAIGGGRRVNQPQHF. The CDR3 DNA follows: TGTGCCATAGGGGGGGGACGTCGGGTCAATCAGCCCCAGCATTTT. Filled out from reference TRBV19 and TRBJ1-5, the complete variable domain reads DGGITQSPKYLFRKEGQNVTLSCEQNLNHDAMYWYRQDPGQGLRLIYYSQIVNDFQKGDIAEGYSVSREKKESFPLTVTSAQKNPTAFYLCAIGGGRRVNQPQHFGDGTRLSIL.

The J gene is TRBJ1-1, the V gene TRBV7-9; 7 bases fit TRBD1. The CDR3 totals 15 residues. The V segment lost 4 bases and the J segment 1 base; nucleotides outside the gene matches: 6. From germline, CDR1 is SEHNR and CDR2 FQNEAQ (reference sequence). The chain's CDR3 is CASSYRGLGNTEAFF. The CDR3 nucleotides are TGTGCCAGCAGCTACAGGGGATTGGGGAACACTGAAGCTTTCTTT.

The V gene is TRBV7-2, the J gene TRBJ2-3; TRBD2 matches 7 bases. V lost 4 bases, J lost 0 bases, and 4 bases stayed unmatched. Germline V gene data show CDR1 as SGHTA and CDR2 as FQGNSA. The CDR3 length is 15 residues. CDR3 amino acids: CASSSPGLSTDTQYF. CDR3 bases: TGTGCCAGCAGCTCGCCGGGACTAAGCACAGATACGCAGTATTTT.

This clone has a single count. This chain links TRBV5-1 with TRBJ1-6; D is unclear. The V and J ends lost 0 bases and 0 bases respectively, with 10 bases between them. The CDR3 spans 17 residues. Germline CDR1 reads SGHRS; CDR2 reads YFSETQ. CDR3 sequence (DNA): TGCGCCAGCAGCTTGGAACCACGGAGCTCCTATAATTCACCCCTCCACTTT. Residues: CASSLEPRSSYNSPLHF.

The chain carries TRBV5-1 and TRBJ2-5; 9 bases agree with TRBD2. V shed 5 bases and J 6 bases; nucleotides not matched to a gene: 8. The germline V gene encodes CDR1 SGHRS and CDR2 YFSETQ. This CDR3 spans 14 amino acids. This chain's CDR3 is CASRHQAGGQTQYF. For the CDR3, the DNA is TGCGCCAGCAGACACCAAGCGGGAGGACAGACCCAGTACTTC.

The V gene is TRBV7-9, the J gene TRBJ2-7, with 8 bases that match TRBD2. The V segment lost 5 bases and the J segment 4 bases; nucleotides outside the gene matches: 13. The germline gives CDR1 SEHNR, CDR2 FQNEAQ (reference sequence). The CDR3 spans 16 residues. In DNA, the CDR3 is TGTGCCAGCAGCCCTCCGGGACTAGATGCCAGTTACGAGCAGTACTTC. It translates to CASSPPGLDASYEQYF.